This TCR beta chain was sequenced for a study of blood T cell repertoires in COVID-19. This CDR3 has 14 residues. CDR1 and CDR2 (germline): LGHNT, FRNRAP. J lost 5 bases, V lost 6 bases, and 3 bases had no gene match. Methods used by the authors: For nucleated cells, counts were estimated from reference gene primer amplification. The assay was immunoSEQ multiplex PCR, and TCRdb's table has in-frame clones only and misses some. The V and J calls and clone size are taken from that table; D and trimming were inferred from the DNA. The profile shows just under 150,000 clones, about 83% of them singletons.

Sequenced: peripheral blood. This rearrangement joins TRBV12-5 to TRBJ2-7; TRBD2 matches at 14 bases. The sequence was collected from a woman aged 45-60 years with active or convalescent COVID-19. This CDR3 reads CASGTSGGANEQYF. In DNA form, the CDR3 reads TGTGCTAGTGGGACTAGCGGGGGGGCGAACGAGCAGTACTTC.